A single sample is the source of the 25 T cell receptor beta chains below, sequenced in a study of blood T cell repertoires in COVID-19. Sequencing used immunoSEQ multiplex PCR; TCRdb keeps in-frame clones, though not all of them. Found here are approximately 360,000 clones, roughly 86% of them singletons; the top ten hold more than 1.5%. The source material was PBMCs or T cells enriched from blood (not recorded which). The receptors derive from a man aged 35-49 years in a cohort exposed to, infected with or recovered from COVID-19 (not recorded which).

The CDR3 coding sequence is TGTGCCAGCAGTTTTGGGGTGTGGCGGGAGGTCCCTCTATACAATGAGCAGTTCTTC. Translating it yields CASSFGVWREVPLYNEQFF. The V and J genes are TRBV27 and TRBJ2-1, with TRBD2 identical over 8 bases. After removal of 3 bases from V and 4 bases from J, the junction contained 17 bases not matched to a gene. Germline CDR1 is MNHEY and CDR2 is SMNVEV (reference sequence). CDR3 length: 19 residues.

The rearrangement joins TRBV18 to TRBJ2-2, with D possibly matching TRBD2 (6 bases). CDR1 is KGHSH, CDR2 LQKENI, per germline. V lost 3 bases, J lost 4 bases, and 15 bases lay in between. The CDR3 covers 16 residues. CDR3 bases: TGTGCCAGCTCACCTAAGCCTAGCGCGGGCACCGGGGAGCTGTTTTTT. This sequence encodes CASSPKPSAGTGELFF.

The CDR3 loop reads CASSLQGNEKLFF. The CDR3 DNA follows: TGTGCCAGCAGCTTACAGGGGAACGAAAAACTGTTTTTT. The V call is TRBV7-9, the J call TRBJ1-4; perhaps TRBD1 as D (6 bases). The CDR3 sequence is 13 residues long. CDR1 and CDR2 from the germline V gene are SEHNR and FQNEAQ (reference sequence). V shed 2 bases and J shed 8 bases, with 9 bases lying between them.

V is TRBV18 and J is TRBJ2-2, with 9 bases that match TRBD1. CDR3 size: 16 residues. The trim removed 5 bases at V and 5 bases at J, leaving 9 bases unmatched. From germline, CDR1 is KGHSH and CDR2 LQKENI. The CDR3 loop reads CASSTTDRGRTGELFF. DNA of the CDR3: TGTGCCAGCTCAACTACGGACAGGGGTCGAACCGGGGAGCTGTTTTTT. Full variable domain (remainder filled in from reference TRBV18 and TRBJ2-2): NAGVMQNPRHLVRRRGQEARLRCSPMKGHSHVYWYRQLPEEGLKFMVYLQKENIIDESGMPKERFSAEFPKEGPSILRIQQVVRGDSAAYFCASSTTDRGRTGELFFGEGSRLTVL.

V and J are TRBV19 and TRBJ1-4; possibly TRBD1 for D (5 bases). The germline V gene encodes CDR1 LNHDA and CDR2 SQIVND (reference sequence). CDR3 length equals 15 residues. Trimming removed 6 bases at V and 7 bases at J, with 18 bases between. CDR3 sequence: CASSQSTGPSEKLFF. CDR3 DNA: TGTGCCAGTAGCCAATCAACAGGACCGAGTGAAAAACTGTTTTTT. Complete variable domain (other parts from reference TRBV19 and TRBJ1-4): DGGITQSPKYLFRKEGQNVTLSCEQNLNHDAMYWYRQDPGQGLRLIYYSQIVNDFQKGDIAEGYSVSREKKESFPLTVTSAQKNPTAFYLCASSQSTGPSEKLFFGSGTQLSVL.

CDR3 coding DNA: TGTGCCAGTAGTACCAGACAGGGTGGATCACCCCTCCACTTT. Protein sequence: CASSTRQGGSPLHF. This chain links TRBV19 with TRBJ1-6; 7 bases agree with TRBD1. Germline V CDR1 and CDR2: LNHDA, SQIVND (reference sequence). There are 14 residues in the CDR3. The trim removed 4 bases at V and 10 bases at J, leaving 7 bases unmatched.

Comment on this clone: The germline gene is not matched at one end of the junction; a read error may be the cause. The chain combines TRBV7-8 with TRBJ2-1; TRBD2 is a possible D gene (5 bases). The germline CDR1 and CDR2 sequences are SGHVS and FQNEAQ. This CDR3 spans 17 amino acids. As DNA, the CDR3 is TGTGCCAGCAGCCTAGCCGGGTTCGGGGTATTAAGGAATGAGCAGTTCTTC. It yields the protein CASSLAGFGVLRNEQFF. Complete variable domain (other parts from reference TRBV7-8 and TRBJ2-1): GAGVSQSPRYKVAKRGQDVALRCDPISGHVSLFWYQQALGQGPEFLTYFQNEAQLDKSGLPSDRFFAERPEGSVSTLKIQRTQQEDSAVYLCASSLAGFGVLRNEQFFGPGTRLTVL.

The V and J genes are TRBV6-5 and TRBJ2-1, with TRBD2 as a possible D gene (6 bases). CDR1 is MNHEY and CDR2 is SVGAGI in the germline V gene. Trimming took 6 bases from V and 2 from J, leaving 11 bases between them. This CDR3 region has 14 residues. The DNA of the CDR3 is TGTGCCAGCAGGTCGGACTATACCTACAATGAGCAGTTCTTC. Residues: CASRSDYTYNEQFF.

The chain carries TRBV6-5 and TRBJ2-7; D may be TRBD1 (6 bases). Per the germline V gene, CDR1 is MNHEY and CDR2 is SVGAGI. This CDR3 spans 14 amino acids. Trimming removed 4 bases from V and 2 bases from J, with 12 bases in between. Here the CDR3 DNA reads TGTGCCAGCAGTTCACAGGGTAGTACCTACGAGCAGTACTTC. Translating it yields CASSSQGSTYEQYF.

The J gene is TRBJ2-7, the V gene TRBV3-1 (or the pseudogene TRBV3-2); D might be TRBD1 (6 bases). Trimming cost V 6 bases and J 3 bases, with 15 bases left between them. Germline V CDR1 and CDR2: LGHDT, YNNKEL (reference sequence). The CDR3 covers 14 residues. The CDR3 DNA sequence: TGTGCCAGCAGGGGGACGGGACAAAGCTACGAGCAGTACTTC. Residues: CASRGTGQSYEQYF.

The J gene is TRBJ2-2, the V gene TRBV27, with 9 bases fitting TRBD2. This CDR3 comprises 19 residues. V shed 2 bases and J 5 bases; nucleotides not matched to a gene: 15. Germline CDR1 is MNHEY and CDR2 is SMNVEV (reference sequence). CDR3 in amino acids: CASSLHGWASGEETGELFF. In DNA form, the CDR3 reads TGTGCCAGCAGTTTACATGGCTGGGCTAGCGGGGAGGAAACCGGGGAGCTGTTTTTT.

The rearrangement links TRBV19 to TRBJ2-5, with D perhaps TRBD1 (6 bases). CDR3 size: 15 residues. Trimming left V 4 bases short and J 2 bases short, with 14 bases between. From germline, CDR1 is LNHDA and CDR2 SQIVND (reference sequence). CDR3 sequence reads: CASSTRRGLQETQYF. CDR3 nucleotides: TGTGCCAGTAGTACTCGCAGGGGCCTTCAAGAGACCCAGTACTTC.

This chain joins TRBV28 and TRBJ2-7; tentatively, D is TRBD1 (6 bases). This CDR3 has 15 residues. Germline values: CDR1 MDHEN, CDR2 SYDVKM. The V end lost 2 bases, the J end lost 0 bases, and 11 bases lay between the germline ends. The CDR3 sequence is CASSLEAGVSYEQYF. The CDR3 nucleotides are TGTGCCAGCAGTTTAGAGGCAGGGGTCTCCTACGAGCAGTACTTC.

This chain joins TRBV9 and TRBJ2-7; the match to TRBD1 covers 7 bases. Trimming took 0 bases from V and 3 from J; bases not matched to a gene: 9. In germline, CDR1 is SGDLS, CDR2 YYNGEE. The CDR3 is 16 residues long. Here the CDR3 reads CASSVGPTGKVYEQYF. The CDR3 DNA follows: TGTGCCAGCAGCGTAGGGCCGACAGGGAAAGTCTACGAGCAGTACTTC.

This clone was seen only once. The gene calls are TRBV7-9 and TRBJ2-1, with 9 bases lining up with TRBD2. Germline values: CDR1 SEHNR, CDR2 FQNEAQ (reference sequence). The CDR3 covers 16 residues. After removal of 4 bases from V and 0 bases from J, the junction contained 4 bases not matched to a gene. The CDR3 DNA follows: TGTGCCAGCAGCTCAACTAGCGGGCCCTCCTACAATGAGCAGTTCTTC. It is translated as CASSSTSGPSYNEQFF.

This clone occurred a few times. In DNA, the CDR3 is TGTGCCAGCAGTCCAGGACAGGGCGGTTATTTCAGGGGCTACACCTTC. Its translation is CASSPGQGGYFRGYTF. The rearrangement joins TRBV28 to TRBJ1-2; 8 bases line up with TRBD1. The V and J ends lost 5 bases and 8 bases, in that order; junction bases with no gene match: 16. CDR1 MDHEN and CDR2 SYDVKM come from the germline V gene. CDR3 size: 16 residues.

The chain carries TRBV28 and TRBJ1-2; D remains ambiguous. Germline lookup yields CDR1 MDHEN and CDR2 SYDVKM. V was clipped by 6 bases and J by 0 bases, with 5 bases between them. The CDR3 length is 12 residues. The CDR3 DNA sequence: TGTGCCAGCAGCCCCTCTAACTATGGCTACACCTTC. Protein sequence: CASSPSNYGYTF.

The rearrangement uses TRBV5-1 and TRBJ2-5, with a weak D call TRBD2 (5 bases). CDR3 length: 17 residues. V was shortened by 0 bases and J by 1 base, with 16 bases between the two germline ends. The germline gives CDR1 SGHRS, CDR2 YFSETQ. CDR3 sequence reads: CASSLGRGTEVQETQYF. Here the CDR3 DNA reads TGCGCCAGCAGCTTGGGACGGGGAACGGAGGTCCAAGAGACCCAGTACTTC.

The chain recombines TRBV19 with TRBJ1-2, with D possibly TRBD1 on 6 matching bases. Between the trimmed V and J ends, which lost 5 bases and 6 bases, there was a span of 16 bases. The germline V gene has CDR1 LNHDA and CDR2 SQIVND (reference sequence). The CDR3 totals 14 residues. The CDR3 here is CASSFAGDMDGYTF. The CDR3 DNA reads as TGTGCCAGTAGTTTCGCAGGGGATATGGATGGCTACACCTTC.

J is TRBJ1-1 and V is TRBV7-9; 11 bases align to TRBD1. Germline loops: CDR1 SEHNR, CDR2 FQNEAQ (reference sequence). The trim removed 3 bases at V and 6 bases at J, leaving 12 bases unmatched. There are 17 residues in the CDR3. DNA of the CDR3: TGTGCCAGCAGCTTCAGTAGAACCGGACAGGGGGCCCCTGAAGCTTTCTTT. This encodes CASSFSRTGQGAPEAFF. Full variable domain (missing parts from reference TRBV7-9 and TRBJ1-1): DTGVSQNPRHKITKRGQNVTFRCDPISEHNRLYWYRQTLGQGPEFLTYFQNEAQLEKSRLLSDRFSAERPKGSFSTLEIQRTEQGDSAMYLCASSFSRTGQGAPEAFFGQGTRLTVV.

The chain recombines TRBV5-1 with TRBJ2-3, with TRBD1 matching 7 bases. Trimming took 5 bases from V and 4 from J; bases not matched to a gene: 4. The germline CDR1 and CDR2 sequences are SGHRS and YFSETQ. The CDR3 loop spans 13 amino acids. The CDR3 DNA reads as TGCGCCAGCAGTCCGCAGGGGGCAGATACGCAGTATTTT. Amino acid sequence: CASSPQGADTQYF.

For this clone: The sample carries other DNA sequences with the same CDR3. This rearrangement joins TRBV9 to TRBJ2-5, with 15 bases identical to TRBD2. CDR1 and CDR2 from the germline V gene are SGDLS and YYNGEE. The V and J ends lost 2 bases and 2 bases, in that order; junction bases with no gene match: 4. The CDR3 is 17 amino acids. This CDR3 is CASSVGLAGGGQETQYF. DNA for the CDR3: TGTGCCAGCAGCGTGGGACTAGCGGGAGGAGGGCAAGAGACCCAGTACTTC.

The chain is built from TRBV7-7 and TRBJ2-1, with TRBD2 identical over 12 bases. Germline loops: CDR1 SSHAT, CDR2 FNYEAQ (reference sequence). V dropped 4 bases and J dropped 7; count of bases not matched to a gene: 8. The CDR3 sequence is 16 residues long. The CDR3 sequence: CASSSQLAGGSNEQFF. For the CDR3, the DNA is TGTGCCAGCAGCTCCCAACTAGCGGGAGGCTCTAATGAGCAGTTCTTC.

V gene TRBV11-3 combines with J gene TRBJ2-1; 9 positions match TRBD2. With V trimmed by 3 bases and J by 5 bases, 2 bases remained unmatched. The CDR3 runs 14 residues. The germline V gene encodes CDR1 SGHNT and CDR2 YENEEA. The DNA of the CDR3 is TGTGCCAGCAGCTTCTCTAGCGGGAACAATGAGCAGTTCTTC. Translation gives CASSFSSGNNEQFF.

The V and J genes are TRBV10-2 and TRBJ1-3; D may be TRBD1 (5 bases). Trimming stripped 6 bases from V and 0 bases from J, with 18 bases between. Germline lookup yields CDR1 WSHSY and CDR2 SAAADI. This CDR3 has 17 residues. As DNA, the CDR3 is TGCGCCAGCAGCGAAAGAGGCGGGGGATACTCTGGAAACACCATATATTTT. As protein: CASSERGGGYSGNTIYF.